This is a list of T cell receptor beta chains from one sample in a study of Ad26.COV2.S vaccination and SARS-CoV-2 variants. Using immunoSEQ multiplex PCR, the repertoire was profiled, and TCRdb retains in-frame clones only, with some absent. The table includes about half a million clones, roughly nine tenths detected once. The sample here was peripheral blood, taken in a trial of Ad26.COV2.S vaccine versus placebo. The receptors come from a person between 18 and 60 years old who received the Ad26.COV2.S COVID-19 vaccine or a placebo. The CDR3 runs from the conserved cysteine through the conserved F or W. D genes are given only for firm matches.

TRBV7-2	TRBD2	TRBJ2-5	CASSLVPGLGVTQYF	TGTGCCAGCAGCTTAGTCCCGGGACTAGGGGTGACCCAGTACTTC
TRBV6-5	TRBD2	TRBJ2-3	CASTRASGGDTQYF	TGTGCCAGCACCAGGGCTAGCGGGGGAGATACGCAGTATTTT
TRBV29-1	NA	TRBJ2-7	CSVGTSPYEQYF	TGCAGCGTTGGGACATCCCCCTACGAGCAGTACTTC
TRBV28	TRBD2	TRBJ2-5	CASSLTGLAGGPGRTSLETQYF	TGTGCCAGCAGTTTAACAGGGCTAGCGGGAGGGCCGGGGCGGACAAGTCTAGAGACCCAGTACTTC
TRBV4-1	NA	TRBJ2-1	CASSLEPQKAYNEQFF	TGCGCCAGCAGCCTAGAACCCCAAAAGGCCTACAATGAGCAGTTCTTC
TRBV6-6	NA	TRBJ2-2	CASSPHGSPVVVGELFF	TGTGCCAGCAGTCCCCACGGGAGCCCCGTCGTCGTCGGGGAGCTGTTTTTT
TRBV19	NA	TRBJ1-6	CASSIRRGVDSPLHF	TGTGCCAGTAGTATCAGGAGGGGGGTGGATTCACCCCTCCACTTT
TRBV4-3	NA	TRBJ1-5	CASSQVKRWESNQPQHF	TGCGCCAGCAGCCAAGTAAAAAGATGGGAGAGCAATCAGCCCCAGCATTTT
TRBV30	NA	TRBJ2-5	CAWSRGLWETQYF	TGTGCCTGGAGCCGGGGCCTGTGGGAGACCCAGTACTTC
TRBV28	NA	TRBJ2-7	CASSIDGQRYEQYF	TGTGCCAGCAGTATAGATGGACAGCGGTACGAGCAGTACTTC